Each of the 18 T cell receptor beta chains below was sequenced from the same sample in a study of blood T cell repertoires in COVID-19. TCRdb's copy holds only in-frame clones and misses some; the assay was immunoSEQ multiplex PCR. The sample records under 13,000 clones, around nine tenths being singletons. The source material was peripheral blood. The receptors derive from a man under 40 with active or convalescent COVID-19.

The V and J genes are TRBV19 and TRBJ2-7; D possibly corresponds to TRBD1 (5 bases). Between the trimmed V and J ends, which lost 6 bases and 2 bases, there was a span of 17 bases. Germline V gene data show CDR1 as LNHDA and CDR2 as SQIVND (reference sequence). The CDR3 runs 15 residues. The CDR3, as DNA: TGTGCCAGTAGCCAAACGTACAGGAGAACCTACGAGCAGTACTTC. It codes for CASSQTYRRTYEQYF. The full variable domain, its missing parts supplied by reference TRBV19 and TRBJ2-7, is DGGITQSPKYLFRKEGQNVTLSCEQNLNHDAMYWYRQDPGQGLRLIYYSQIVNDFQKGDIAEGYSVSREKKESFPLTVTSAQKNPTAFYLCASSQTYRRTYEQYFGPGTRLTVT.

This clone has a single count. The gene calls are TRBV19 and TRBJ2-3; TRBD1 agrees at 7 bases. This CDR3 has 15 amino acids. Per the germline V gene, CDR1 is LNHDA and CDR2 is SQIVND (reference sequence). Unmatched junction bases numbered 5, after V lost 5 bases and J lost 0 bases. The CDR3: CASSLWGQSTDTQYF. CDR3 nucleotide sequence: TGTGCCAGTAGTTTATGGGGACAGAGCACAGATACGCAGTATTTT.

The V gene is TRBV14, the J gene TRBJ1-3; D is unclear. Trimming took off 4 bases at V and 0 bases at J, with 10 bases between the two ends. Germline V lookup: CDR1 SGHDN, CDR2 FVKESK. The CDR3 is 15 residues long. CDR3 residues: CASSRRSSSGNTIYF. In nucleotides, the CDR3 is TGTGCCAGCAGCCGCCGGTCCTCCTCTGGAAACACCATATATTTT. The full variable domain, in which reference TRBV14 and TRBJ1-3 provide the parts outside the CDR3, is EAGVTQFPSHSVIEKGQTVTLRCDPISGHDNLYWYRRVMGKEIKFLLHFVKESKQDESGMPNNRFLAERTGGTYSTLKVQPAELEDSGVYFCASSRRSSSGNTIYFGEGSWLTVV.

V usage is TRBV29-1 and J usage is TRBJ1-2; 7 nucleotides match TRBD1. The CDR3 spans 12 residues. Germline CDR1 SQVTM, CDR2 ANQGSEA. Trimming cost V 6 bases and J 8 bases; bases outside gene matches: 9. In nucleotides, the CDR3 is TGCAGCGTCCTACAGGGGCAAGGCGGCTACACCTTC. Its translation is CSVLQGQGGYTF.

This chain uses TRBV6-5 with TRBJ1-1, with TRBD1 matching over 8 bases. V was pared by 6 bases and J by 0 bases, with 6 bases of the junction left unmatched. The CDR3 extends over 15 amino acids. Germline CDR1 and CDR2: MNHEY and SVGAGI. The CDR3 DNA sequence: TGTGCCAGCAGCCGCGACAGGGGTTTGAACACTGAAGCTTTCTTT. It encodes CASSRDRGLNTEAFF.

This chain connects TRBV4-1 to TRBJ1-1; 8 bases match TRBD1. With 5 bases clipped from V and 3 bases from J, the junction kept 11 bases outside the gene matches. Germline V lookup: CDR1 MGHRA, CDR2 YSYEKL. CDR3 size: 16 residues. CDR3 sequence reads: CASSTHLGQGYTEAFF. Written as DNA, the CDR3 is TGCGCCAGCAGCACGCATCTCGGACAGGGTTACACTGAAGCTTTCTTT.

The chain combines TRBV6-1 with TRBJ1-1; D may be TRBD1 (5 bases). Between the trimmed V and J ends, which lost 4 bases and 5 bases, there was a span of 20 bases. The germline CDR1 and CDR2 sequences are MNHNS and SASEGT. CDR3 length equals 16 residues. The CDR3 DNA sequence: TGTGCCAGCAGTGTTGGATCGGGGGAGTGGAAGACTGAAGCTTTCTTT. Its translation: CASSVGSGEWKTEAFF.

This chain uses TRBV3-1 (or the pseudogene TRBV3-2) with TRBJ1-1; D uncertain. CDR3 length: 13 residues. Germline loops: CDR1 LGHDT, CDR2 YNNKEL (reference sequence). V was clipped by 10 bases and J by 2 bases, with 14 bases between them. The CDR3, as DNA: TGTGCCACCAAACGGAGGGATAACACTGAAGCTTTCTTT. It encodes CATKRRDNTEAFF.

V usage is TRBV6-5 and J usage is TRBJ2-5, with 8 positions matching TRBD2. CDR1 and CDR2 from the germline V gene are MNHEY and SVGAGI. The V gene end was trimmed by 7 bases and the J gene end by 5 bases; junction bases not matched to a gene: 9. CDR3 size: 14 residues. The CDR3 loop reads CASISSGTSETQYF. CDR3 sequence (DNA): TGTGCCAGCATCTCGAGCGGGACTAGTGAGACCCAGTACTTC.

The chain has TRBV25-1 and TRBJ2-3; no firm D call. The CDR3 extends over 13 amino acids. From germline, CDR1 is MGHDK and CDR2 SYGVNS. V dropped 4 bases and J dropped 6 bases, with 11 bases sitting between them. For the CDR3, the DNA is TGTGCCAGCAGTGGAGCGACCGTGGATACGCAGTATTTT. Encoded protein: CASSGATVDTQYF.

The J gene is TRBJ1-1, the V gene TRBV9, with a weak D call TRBD1 (5 bases). V shed 3 bases and J shed 4 bases, with 16 bases lying between them. The CDR3 covers 15 residues. CDR1 is SGDLS and CDR2 is YYNGEE in the germline V gene. CDR3 in DNA: TGTGCCAGCAGCGAGGGGAGGGGAAGGGGCACTGAAGCTTTCTTT. It encodes CASSEGRGRGTEAFF.

The V call is TRBV6-5, the J call TRBJ2-1; 10 bases align to TRBD1. This CDR3 has 14 residues. V lost 6 bases, J lost 6 bases, and 5 bases stayed unmatched. Germline V gives CDR1 MNHEY, CDR2 SVGAGI. The CDR3 here is CASSGQGVSNEQFF. In nucleotides, the CDR3 is TGTGCCAGCAGCGGACAGGGGGTATCCAATGAGCAGTTCTTC.

The V and J genes are TRBV4-1 and TRBJ1-2, with 8 bases matching TRBD1. The CDR3 is 14 residues long. V was clipped by 4 bases and J by 3 bases; unmatched bases: 4. Looked up from germline, CDR1 is MGHRA and CDR2 is YSYEKL. The chain's CDR3 is CASSPTGQDYGYTF. CDR3 nucleotide sequence: TGCGCCAGCAGCCCAACGGGACAGGACTATGGCTACACCTTC.

By share, this clone counts as large (0.1 to 1%). This sequence joins TRBV6-4 and TRBJ2-3; 13 bases match TRBD2. Germline V lookup: CDR1 MRHNA, CDR2 SNTAGT. CDR3 length: 16 amino acids. With 6 bases clipped from V and 1 base from J, the junction kept 4 bases outside the gene matches. In DNA form, the CDR3 reads TGTGCCAGCAGCGAAGGGACTAGCGGGGGCACAGATACGCAGTATTTT. Translation gives CASSEGTSGGTDTQYF.

The chain links TRBV4-1 to TRBJ2-3; unclear D gene. Trimming pared 0 bases from V and 2 bases from J, leaving 15 bases between. This CDR3 has 17 residues. The germline CDR1 and CDR2 sequences are MGHRA and YSYEKL. The CDR3 bases are TGCGCCAGCAGCCAAGATTACCCGAACAGAGACACAGATACGCAGTATTTT. Protein sequence: CASSQDYPNRDTDTQYF.

The CDR3 DNA sequence: TGTGCCAGCAGCTTGGGGGCGGGGTATCTAGCCAAAAACATTCAGTACTTC. This encodes CASSLGAGYLAKNIQYF. The chain links TRBV5-6 to TRBJ2-4; D might be TRBD2 (6 bases). The germline V and J ends were trimmed by 0 bases and 0 bases, with 13 bases remaining between them. The CDR3 length is 17 residues. Germline CDR1 is SGHDT and CDR2 is YYEEEE.

This clone was recorded a few times. The rearrangement links TRBV29-1 to TRBJ2-1; 12 nucleotides agree with TRBD2. V was clipped by 2 bases and J by 7 bases; unmatched bases: 6. The CDR3 extends over 15 amino acids. CDR1 is SQVTM and CDR2 is ANQGSEA in the germline V gene. CDR3 bases: TGCAGCGTTGAAATCCGGACTAGCGGGGCTAATGAGCAGTTCTTC. Translating it yields CSVEIRTSGANEQFF.

In DNA form, the CDR3 reads TGTGCCATCGGGGGACTAGCGGGACAATCGGGCACAGATACGCAGTATTTT. It codes for CAIGGLAGQSGTDTQYF. The J gene is TRBJ2-3, the V gene TRBV10-3, with 13 bases lining up with TRBD2. This CDR3 has 17 amino acids. Germline V gene sequence: CDR1 ENHRY, CDR2 SYGVKD. V was pared by 8 bases and J by 1 base, with 9 bases of the junction left unmatched.